Listed below are T cell receptor beta chains from one sample, sequenced in a study of metastatic and nonmetastatic thyroid tumors. TCRdb called clones again from the PCR reads with MiXCR. The sample holds tens of thousands of clones, 15% seen once. The sample consisted of blood. These receptors came from a female donor with papillary thyroid cancer or a benign thyroid nodule (not recorded which). Some clones in this sample may be carry-over from other donors' samples. Each CDR3 is given with its conserved first and last residue. A D gene is named only where the DNA matches it firmly. Expanded clones get a size class; other rows say once, few or many, or leave the size out.

v_call	d_call	j_call	clone_size	cdr3_nt	cdr3_aa
TRBV6-1	TRBD2	TRBJ2-3	many	TGTGCCAGCAGTGACACCCTAGCGGGCACAGATACGCAGTATTTT	CASSDTLAGTDTQYF
TRBV19	.	TRBJ2-2	many	TGTGCCAGTGGATTTAACACCGGGGAGCTGTTTTTT	CASGFNTGELFF
TRBV11-2	.	TRBJ2-3	.	TGTGTCAGCAGCTTAGATGGCGAGGACAGCACAGATACGCGGTATTTT	CVSSLDGEDSTDTRYF
TRBV2	.	TRBJ1-2	many	TGTGCCAGCAGTACCTACAGGGAATGCGCCTTC	CASSTYRECAF
TRBV6-5	.	TRBJ2-7	many	TGTGCCAGCAGTTACTCGTACTCATCCTACGAGCAGTACTTC	CASSYSYSSYEQYF
TRBV4-2	TRBD1	TRBJ2-7	many	TGTGCCAGCAGCCAAGATTCAGGGACAGGGGTTGGCGAGCAGTACTTC	CASSQDSGTGVGEQYF
TRBV12-3/TRBV12-4	TRBD1	TRBJ2-3	many	TGTGCCAGCAGTTCCGGGACAGGGGTCACGTATACGCAGTATTTT	CASSSGTGVTYTQYF
TRBV5-1	.	TRBJ2-1	many	TGCGCCAGCAGGGGATCCGGGACTCACAATGAGCAGTTCTTC	CASRGSGTHNEQFF
TRBV5-1	TRBD1	TRBJ2-2	many	TGCGCCAGCAGCTCCGAGGGAAAGGGGGCCGAGAATACCGGGGAGCTGTTTTTT	CASSSEGKGAENTGELFF
TRBV28	.	TRBJ2-7	many	TGTGCCAGCAGTTTATCTCCCACAGACTCCTACGAGCAGTACTTC	CASSLSPTDSYEQYF
TRBV27	.	TRBJ2-1	few	TGTGCCAGCATCGTGGGGGCCAATGAGCAGTTCTTC	CASIVGANEQFF
TRBV10-1	.	TRBJ2-6	many	TGCGCCAGCAGCGCCGGAGGGACTGGGGCCAACGTCCTGACTTTC	CASSAGGTGANVLTF
TRBV20-1	.	TRBJ1-5	.	TGCAGTGCTAGAGATAACCGTCCGGGTGGGAGGCAGCCCCAGCATTTT	CSARDNRPGGRQPQHF
TRBV6-6	TRBD2	TRBJ2-1	many	TGTGCCAGCACCGGACTAACGGGGGGGAATGAGCAGTTCTTC	CASTGLTGGNEQFF
TRBV5-6	.	TRBJ1-2	.	TGTGCCAGCAGCTTGTTTGGCCCAAGGGGATATGGCTACACCTTC	CASSLFGPRGYGYTF
TRBV2	TRBD1	TRBJ2-7	.	TGTGCCAGCAGCCCCTGGACAGGGAATATCGGGGTAGGGACCTTC	CASSPWTGNIGVGTF
TRBV20-1	TRBD1	TRBJ1-2	many	TGCAGTGCTAGAGATAGGGACAGGGCTATCTATGGCTACACCTTC	CSARDRDRAIYGYTF
TRBV11-3	.	TRBJ1-1	many	TGTGCCAGCAGCTCTAGGAACACTGAAGCTTTCTTT	CASSSRNTEAFF
TRBV2	.	TRBJ2-3	many	TGTGCCTCTCCGAGACGGGACACAGATACGCAGTATTTT	CASPRRDTDTQYF
TRBV6-2/TRBV6-3	.	TRBJ1-5	.	TGTGCCAGCAGTTACACGAGGGGCGTGCATCCCCAGCATTTT	CASSYTRGVHPQHF
TRBV27	TRBD2	TRBJ2-3	many	TGTGCCAGCGTCCAGCGGGGAAGGGGAGATACGCAGTATTTT	CASVQRGRGDTQYF
TRBV7-3	.	TRBJ2-7	once	TGTGCCAGCATCTTGTTCCCTACGGGCGAGCAGTACTTC	CASILFPTGEQYF
TRBV20-1	.	TRBJ2-7	.	TGCAGTGCCCCCCACGGCGGGCGGTGGGAGCAGTACTTC	CSAPHGGRWEQYF
TRBV5-1	.	TRBJ1-1	many	TGCGCCAGCAGCTTGGCTCGGGGGAGGACTGAAGCTTTCTTT	CASSLARGRTEAFF
TRBV19	TRBD1	TRBJ1-2	many	TGTGCCAGTAGTATTGGGACAGGGGAAGGCTACACCTTC	CASSIGTGEGYTF
TRBV6-6	.	TRBJ1-3	many	TGTGCCAGCAGTTACCCTGAATTCGGCGGGGGAAACACCATATATTTT	CASSYPEFGGGNTIYF
TRBV18	TRBD1	TRBJ1-5	many	TGTGCCAGCTCACCGGGACAGAAGGTCCATCAGCCCCAGCATTTT	CASSPGQKVHQPQHF
TRBV4-1	TRBD1	TRBJ2-3	many	TGCGCCAGCAGCCAGGACGCGGGACAGGGAATCGGATTT	CASSQDAGQGIGF
TRBV9	.	TRBJ1-1	many	TGTGCCAGCAGCGTAGACCAGAACACTGAAGCTTTCTTT	CASSVDQNTEAFF
TRBV27	.	TRBJ2-7	.	TGTGCCACCCGACGGGGCATAACCTACGAGCAATACTTC	CATRRGITYEQYF
TRBV9	.	TRBJ1-1	.	TGTGCCAGCAGCGTCCATTCGGTGCAGTCTATGAACACTGAAGCTTTCTTT	CASSVHSVQSMNTEAFF